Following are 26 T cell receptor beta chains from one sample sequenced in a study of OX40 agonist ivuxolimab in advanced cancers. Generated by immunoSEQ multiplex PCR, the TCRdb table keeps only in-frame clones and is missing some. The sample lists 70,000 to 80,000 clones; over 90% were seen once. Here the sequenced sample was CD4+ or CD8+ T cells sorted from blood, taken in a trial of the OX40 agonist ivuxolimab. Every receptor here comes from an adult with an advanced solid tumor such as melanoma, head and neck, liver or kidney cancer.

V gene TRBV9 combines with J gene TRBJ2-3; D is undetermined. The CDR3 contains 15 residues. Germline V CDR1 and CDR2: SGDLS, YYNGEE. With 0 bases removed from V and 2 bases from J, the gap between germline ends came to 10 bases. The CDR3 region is CASSVASDDTDTQYF. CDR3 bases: TGTGCCAGCAGCGTAGCGTCCGACGACACAGATACGCAGTATTTT.

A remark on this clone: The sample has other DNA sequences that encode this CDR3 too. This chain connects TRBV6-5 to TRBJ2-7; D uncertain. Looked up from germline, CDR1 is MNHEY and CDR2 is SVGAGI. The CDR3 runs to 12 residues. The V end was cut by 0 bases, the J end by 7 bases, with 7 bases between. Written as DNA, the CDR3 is TGTGCCAGCAGTTACTCGACGGGTGAGCAGTACTTC. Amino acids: CASSYSTGEQYF.

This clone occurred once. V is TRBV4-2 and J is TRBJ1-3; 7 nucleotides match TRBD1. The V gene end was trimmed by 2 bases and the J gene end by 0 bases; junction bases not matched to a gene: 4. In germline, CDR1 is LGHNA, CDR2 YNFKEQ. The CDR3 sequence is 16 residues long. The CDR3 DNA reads TGTGCCAGCAGCCAAACGGGACAGTACTCTGGAAACACCATATATTTT. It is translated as CASSQTGQYSGNTIYF.

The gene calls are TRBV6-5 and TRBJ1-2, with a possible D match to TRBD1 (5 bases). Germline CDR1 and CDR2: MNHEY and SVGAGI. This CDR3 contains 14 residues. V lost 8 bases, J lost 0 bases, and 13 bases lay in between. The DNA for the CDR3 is TGTGCCAGCGCCTCGACAGAGGCTAACTATGGCTACACCTTC. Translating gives CASASTEANYGYTF.

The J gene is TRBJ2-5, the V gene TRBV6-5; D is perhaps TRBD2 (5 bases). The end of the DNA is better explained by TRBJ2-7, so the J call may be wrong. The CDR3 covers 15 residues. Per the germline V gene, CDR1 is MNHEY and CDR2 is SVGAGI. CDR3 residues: CASSWRSSGGYEQYF. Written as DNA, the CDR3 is TGTGCCAGCAGTTGGAGGTCCAGCGGCGGCTACGAGCAGTACTTC.

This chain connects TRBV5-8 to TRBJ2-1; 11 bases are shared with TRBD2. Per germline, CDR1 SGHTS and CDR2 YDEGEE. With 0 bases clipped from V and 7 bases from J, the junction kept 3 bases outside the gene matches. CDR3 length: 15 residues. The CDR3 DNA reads TGTGCCAGCAGCTTGGCCCTAGCGGGAGGAAATGAGCAGTTCTTC. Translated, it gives CASSLALAGGNEQFF. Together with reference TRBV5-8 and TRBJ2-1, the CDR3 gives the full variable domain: EAGVTQSPTHLIKTRGQQATLRCSPISGHTSVYWYQQALGLGLQFLLWYDEGEERNRGNFPPRFSGRQFPNYSSELNVNALELEDSALYLCASSLALAGGNEQFFGPGTRLTVL.

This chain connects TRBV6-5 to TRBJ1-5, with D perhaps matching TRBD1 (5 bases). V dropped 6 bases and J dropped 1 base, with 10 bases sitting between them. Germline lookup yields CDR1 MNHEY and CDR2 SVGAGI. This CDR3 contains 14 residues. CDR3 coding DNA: TGTGCCAGCAGCCTGGGACGGAGCAATCAGCCCCAGCATTTT. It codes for CASSLGRSNQPQHF.

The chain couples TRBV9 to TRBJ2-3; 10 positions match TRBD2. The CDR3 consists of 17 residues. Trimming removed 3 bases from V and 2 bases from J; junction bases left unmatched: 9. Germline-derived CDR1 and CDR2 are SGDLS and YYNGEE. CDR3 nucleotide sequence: TGTGCCAGCAGCGATAATCTTAGCGGGGGGTCCACAGATACGCAGTATTTT. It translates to CASSDNLSGGSTDTQYF.

This CDR3 is CASSPVGSGGADTQYF. The CDR3 coding sequence is TGTGCCAGCAGCCCCGTAGGTAGCGGGGGGGCAGATACGCAGTATTTT. The chain employs TRBV9 and TRBJ2-3, with 11 bases matching TRBD2. The CDR3 has 16 residues. Germline V gene data show CDR1 as SGDLS and CDR2 as YYNGEE. The V segment lost 4 bases and the J segment 4 bases; nucleotides outside the gene matches: 8. The variable domain in full, with the rest retrieved from reference TRBV9 and TRBJ2-3, is DSGVTQTPKHLITATGQRVTLRCSPRSGDLSVYWYQQSLDQGLQFLIQYYNGEERAKGNILERFSAQQFPDLHSELNLSSLELGDSALYFCASSPVGSGGADTQYFGPGTRLTVL.

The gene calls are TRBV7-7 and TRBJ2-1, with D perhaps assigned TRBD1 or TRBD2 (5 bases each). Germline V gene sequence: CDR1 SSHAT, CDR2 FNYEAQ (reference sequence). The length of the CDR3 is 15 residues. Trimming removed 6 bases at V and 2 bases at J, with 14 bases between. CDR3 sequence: CASSFGDPPYNEQFF. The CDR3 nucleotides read TGTGCCAGCAGTTTTGGGGACCCACCCTACAATGAGCAGTTCTTC. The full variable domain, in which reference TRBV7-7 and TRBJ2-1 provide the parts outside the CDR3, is GAGVSQSPRYKVTKRGQDVTLRCDPISSHATLYWYQQALGQGPEFLTYFNYEAQPDKSGLPSDRFSAERPEGSISTLTIQRTEQRDSAMYRCASSFGDPPYNEQFFGPGTRLTVL.

CDR3 sequence reads: CASSLKGPKYTGELFF. The CDR3 bases are TGTGCCAGCAGCTTAAAAGGTCCGAAGTACACCGGGGAGCTGTTTTTT. J is TRBJ2-2 and V is TRBV7-2; D gene uncertain. This CDR3 is built from 16 residues. V lost 2 bases, J lost 3 bases, and 13 bases lay in between. Germline lookup yields CDR1 SGHTA and CDR2 FQGNSA.

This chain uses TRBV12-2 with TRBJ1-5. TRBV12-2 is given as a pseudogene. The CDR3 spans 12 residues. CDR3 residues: CAPWSSNQPQHF. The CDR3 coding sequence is TGTGCCCCGTGGAGTAGCAATCAGCCCCAGCATTTT.

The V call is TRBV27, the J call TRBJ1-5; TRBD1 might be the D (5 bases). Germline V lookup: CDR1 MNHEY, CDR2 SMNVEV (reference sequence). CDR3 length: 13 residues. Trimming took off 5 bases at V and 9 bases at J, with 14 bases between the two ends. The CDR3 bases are TGTGCCAGCAGTCCCGGGGCCGTCGGGCCCCAGCATTTT. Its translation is CASSPGAVGPQHF.

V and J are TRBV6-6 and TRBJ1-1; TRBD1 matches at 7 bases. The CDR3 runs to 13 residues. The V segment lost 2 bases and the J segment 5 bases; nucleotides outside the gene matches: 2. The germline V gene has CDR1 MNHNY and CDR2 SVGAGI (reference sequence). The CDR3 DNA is TGTGCCAGCAGTTACAGGGGGCGTACTGAAGCTTTCTTT. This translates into CASSYRGRTEAFF.

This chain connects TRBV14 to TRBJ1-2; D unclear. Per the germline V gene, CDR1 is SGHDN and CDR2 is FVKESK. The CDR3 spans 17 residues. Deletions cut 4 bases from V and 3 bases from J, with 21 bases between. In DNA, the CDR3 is TGTGCCAGCAGCCCCCATTTTGCAGACCCTAACCACTATGGCTACACCTTC. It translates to CASSPHFADPNHYGYTF. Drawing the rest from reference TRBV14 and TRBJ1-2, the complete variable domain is EAGVTQFPSHSVIEKGQTVTLRCDPISGHDNLYWYRRVMGKEIKFLLHFVKESKQDESGMPNNRFLAERTGGTYSTLKVQPAELEDSGVYFCASSPHFADPNHYGYTFGSGTRLTVV.

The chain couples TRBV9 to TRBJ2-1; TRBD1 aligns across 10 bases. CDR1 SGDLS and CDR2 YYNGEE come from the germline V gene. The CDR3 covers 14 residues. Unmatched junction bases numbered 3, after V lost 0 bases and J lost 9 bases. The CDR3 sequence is CASSVEGQGPEQFF. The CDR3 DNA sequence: TGTGCCAGCAGCGTAGAGGGACAGGGGCCTGAGCAGTTCTTC.

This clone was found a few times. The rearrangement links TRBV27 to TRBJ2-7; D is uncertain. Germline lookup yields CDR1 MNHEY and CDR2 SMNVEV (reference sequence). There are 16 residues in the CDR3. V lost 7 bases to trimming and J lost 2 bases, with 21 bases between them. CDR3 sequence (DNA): TGTGCCAGCATACCCAGATTTCCGATAAGCGCCTACGAGCAGTACTTC. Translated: CASIPRFPISAYEQYF.

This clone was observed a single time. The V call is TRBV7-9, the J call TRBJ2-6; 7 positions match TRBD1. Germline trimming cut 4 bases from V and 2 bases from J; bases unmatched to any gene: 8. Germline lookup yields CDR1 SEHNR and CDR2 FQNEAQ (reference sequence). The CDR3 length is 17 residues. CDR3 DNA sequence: TGTGCCAGCAGCTCGGGACAGTACTCGCCTGGGGCCAACGTCCTGACTTTC. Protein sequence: CASSSGQYSPGANVLTF. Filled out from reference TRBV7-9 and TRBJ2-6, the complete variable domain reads DTGVSQNPRHKITKRGQNVTFRCDPISEHNRLYWYRQTLGQGPEFLTYFQNEAQLEKSRLLSDRFSAERPKGSFSTLEIQRTEQGDSAMYLCASSSGQYSPGANVLTFGAGSRLTVL.

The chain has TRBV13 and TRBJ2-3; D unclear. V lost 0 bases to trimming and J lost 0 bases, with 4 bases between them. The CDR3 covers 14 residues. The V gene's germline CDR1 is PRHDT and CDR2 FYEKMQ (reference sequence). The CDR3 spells CASSLGRSTDTQYF. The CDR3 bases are TGTGCCAGCAGCTTAGGTAGGAGCACAGATACGCAGTATTTT.

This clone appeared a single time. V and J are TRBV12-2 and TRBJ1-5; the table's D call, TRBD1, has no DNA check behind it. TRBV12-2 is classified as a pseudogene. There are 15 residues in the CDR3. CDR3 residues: CASRLGGQGRQPQHF. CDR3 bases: TGTGCAAGTCGCTTAGGGGGACAGGGCCGACAGCCCCAGCATTTT.

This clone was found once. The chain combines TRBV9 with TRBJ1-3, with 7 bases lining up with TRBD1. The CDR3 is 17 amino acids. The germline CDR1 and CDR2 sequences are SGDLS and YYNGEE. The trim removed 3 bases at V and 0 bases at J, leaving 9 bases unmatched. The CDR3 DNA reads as TGTGCCAGCAGCGCAAACAGGGGAATGGCCTCTGGAAACACCATATATTTT. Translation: CASSANRGMASGNTIYF. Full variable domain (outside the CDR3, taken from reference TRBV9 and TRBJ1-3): DSGVTQTPKHLITATGQRVTLRCSPRSGDLSVYWYQQSLDQGLQFLIQYYNGEERAKGNILERFSAQQFPDLHSELNLSSLELGDSALYFCASSANRGMASGNTIYFGEGSWLTVV.

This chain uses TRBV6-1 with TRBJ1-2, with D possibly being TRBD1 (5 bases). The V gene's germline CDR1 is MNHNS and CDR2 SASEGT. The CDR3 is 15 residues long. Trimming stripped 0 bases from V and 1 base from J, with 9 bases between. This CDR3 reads CASSEAPGRNYGYTF. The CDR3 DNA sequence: TGTGCCAGCAGTGAAGCCCCGGGACGTAACTATGGCTACACCTTC.

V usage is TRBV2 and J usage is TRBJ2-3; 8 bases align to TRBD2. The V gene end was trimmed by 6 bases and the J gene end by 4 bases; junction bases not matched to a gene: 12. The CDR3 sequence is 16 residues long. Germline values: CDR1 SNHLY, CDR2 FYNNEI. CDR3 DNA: TGTGCCAGCAGGACGATAGCGGGGTTGCAGGCAGATACGCAGTATTTT. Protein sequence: CASRTIAGLQADTQYF.

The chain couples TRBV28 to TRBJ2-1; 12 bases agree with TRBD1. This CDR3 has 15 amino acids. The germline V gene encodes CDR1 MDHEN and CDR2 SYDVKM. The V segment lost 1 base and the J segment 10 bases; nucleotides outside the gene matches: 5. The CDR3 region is CASSLSGTGGSEQFF. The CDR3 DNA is TGTGCCAGCAGTTTATCCGGGACAGGGGGCAGCGAGCAGTTCTTC.

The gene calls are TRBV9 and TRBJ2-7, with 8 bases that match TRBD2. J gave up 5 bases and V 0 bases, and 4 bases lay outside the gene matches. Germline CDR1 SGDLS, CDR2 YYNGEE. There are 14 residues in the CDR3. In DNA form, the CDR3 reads TGTGCCAGCAGCGTAGGAGCGGGAGCCCACGAGCAGTACTTC. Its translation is CASSVGAGAHEQYF.

The CDR3 spells CASINRVSNQPQHF. CDR3 DNA sequence: TGTGCCAGCATTAACAGGGTCAGCAATCAGCCCCAGCATTTT. This chain links TRBV28 with TRBJ1-5; D is perhaps TRBD1 (6 bases). Germline CDR1 reads MDHEN; CDR2 reads SYDVKM. V lost 7 bases, J lost 1 base, and 11 bases lay in between. The CDR3 length is 14 residues. Using reference TRBV28 and TRBJ1-5 for the parts outside the CDR3, the full variable domain is DVKVTQSSRYLVKRTGEKVFLECVQDMDHENMFWYRQDPGLGLRLIYFSYDVKMKEKGDIPEGYSVSREKKERFSLILESASTNQTSMYLCASINRVSNQPQHFGDGTRLSIL.